The sample holds many counts of the clone carrying this T cell receptor (beta chain). RNA served as the template for amplifying TCR beta CDR3 regions. The first round was an RT-PCR with HTBI primers, and the second round was a multiplex PCR. TCRdb re-called the multiplex PCR reads with MiXCR, one entry per CDR3 protein. The repertoire includes 300,000 to 400,000 distinct CDR3 sequences, about a sixth of them detected once, and around 12% sits in the top ten. The study excluded patients with other autoimmune diseases, uncontrolled infections, pregnancy or lactation. A diagnosis was made from clinical symptoms together with serum thyroxine, TRAb, thyroid ultrasound and orbital computed tomography. The data were obtained in a study of Graves' ophthalmopathy and Graves' hyperthyroidism. On the study more broadly: At initial diagnosis, peripheral blood was obtained, and this preceded any treatment.

Sequenced material: peripheral blood. This TCR was sampled from an adult man with Graves' ophthalmopathy.

CDR3 amino acids: CASTHLGKDQPQHF. The CDR3, as DNA: TGTGCCAGCACCCACCTAGGAAAGGATCAGCCCCAGCATTTT. The chain uses TRBV6-1 and TRBJ1-5; no definite D call. CDR3 size: 14 residues. Trimming cost V 7 bases and J 5 bases, with 15 bases left between them. In germline, CDR1 is MNHNS, CDR2 SASEGT.